This record concerns one TCR beta chain sequence. The antigen is not known. This sample stems from a study of identifying expanded T cells in peripheral blood. Study results and caveats: Technical replicates showed roughly 1.2 changed clones; two weeks roughly 18; four weeks 19. Across healthy donors, higher total template counts meant significantly greater approximately two-week count variance.

The CDR3 covers 17 residues. V was cut by 2 bases and J by 0 bases, with 12 bases left in between. Germline loops: CDR1 SGHNT, CDR2 YYREEE (reference sequence). Assay: immunoSEQ multiplex PCR; the TCRdb copy retains only in-frame clones and omits some. The table records under 150,000 clones, less than 90% of them present only once. The chain joins TRBV5-4 to TRBJ2-6; D ambiguous. The sequencing sample was made of blood. The receptor comes from a person aged 18-70 years in good health. The CDR3 region is CASSFEHSSSGANVLTF. The CDR3 region has the DNA TGTGCCAGCAGCTTCGAACACAGCTCCTCTGGGGCCAACGTCCTGACTTTC.